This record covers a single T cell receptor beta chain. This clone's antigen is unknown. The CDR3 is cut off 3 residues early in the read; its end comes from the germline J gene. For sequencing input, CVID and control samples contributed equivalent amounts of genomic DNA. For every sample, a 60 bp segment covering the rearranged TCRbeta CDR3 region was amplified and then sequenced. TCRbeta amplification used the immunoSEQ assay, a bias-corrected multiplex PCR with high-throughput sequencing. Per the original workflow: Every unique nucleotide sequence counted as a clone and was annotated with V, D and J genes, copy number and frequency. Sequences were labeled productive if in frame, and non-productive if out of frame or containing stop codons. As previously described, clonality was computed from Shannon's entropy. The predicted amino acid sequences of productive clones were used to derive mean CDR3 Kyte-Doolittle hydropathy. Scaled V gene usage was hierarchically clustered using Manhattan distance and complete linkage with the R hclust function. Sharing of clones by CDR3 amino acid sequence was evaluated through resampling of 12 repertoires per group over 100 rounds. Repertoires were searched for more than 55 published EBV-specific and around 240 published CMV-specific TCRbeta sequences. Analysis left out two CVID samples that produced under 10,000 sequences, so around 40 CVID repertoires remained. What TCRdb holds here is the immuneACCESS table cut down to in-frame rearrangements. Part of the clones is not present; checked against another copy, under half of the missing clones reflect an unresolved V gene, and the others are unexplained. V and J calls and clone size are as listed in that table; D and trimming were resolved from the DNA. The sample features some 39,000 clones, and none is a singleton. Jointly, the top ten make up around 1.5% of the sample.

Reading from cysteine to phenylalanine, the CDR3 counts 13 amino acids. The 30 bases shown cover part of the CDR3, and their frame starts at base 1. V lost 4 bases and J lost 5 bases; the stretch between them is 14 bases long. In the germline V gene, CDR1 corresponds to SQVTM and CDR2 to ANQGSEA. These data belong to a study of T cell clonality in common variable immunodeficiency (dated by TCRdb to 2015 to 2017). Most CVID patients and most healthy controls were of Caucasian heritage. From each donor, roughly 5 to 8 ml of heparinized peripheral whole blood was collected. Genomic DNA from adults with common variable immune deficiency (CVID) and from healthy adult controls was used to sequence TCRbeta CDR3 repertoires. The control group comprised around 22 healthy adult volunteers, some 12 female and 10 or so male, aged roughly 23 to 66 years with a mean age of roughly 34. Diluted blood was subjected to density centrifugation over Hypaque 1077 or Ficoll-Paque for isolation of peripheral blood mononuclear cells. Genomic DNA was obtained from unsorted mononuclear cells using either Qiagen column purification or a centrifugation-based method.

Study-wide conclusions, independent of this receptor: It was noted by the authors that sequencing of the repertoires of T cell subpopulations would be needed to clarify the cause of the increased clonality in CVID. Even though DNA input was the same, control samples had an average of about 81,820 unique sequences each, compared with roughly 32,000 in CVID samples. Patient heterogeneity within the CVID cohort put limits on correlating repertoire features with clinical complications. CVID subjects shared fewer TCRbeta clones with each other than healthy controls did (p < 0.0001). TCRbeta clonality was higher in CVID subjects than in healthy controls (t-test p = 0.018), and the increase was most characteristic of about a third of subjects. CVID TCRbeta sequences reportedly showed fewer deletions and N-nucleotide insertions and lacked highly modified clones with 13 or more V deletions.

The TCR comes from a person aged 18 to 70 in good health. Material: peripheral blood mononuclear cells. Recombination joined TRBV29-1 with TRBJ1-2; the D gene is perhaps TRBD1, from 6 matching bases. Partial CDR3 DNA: TGCAGCGTTGCAGGGGAGGTTCGGTATGGC. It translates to CSVAGEVRYG. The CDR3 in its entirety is CSVAGEVRYGYTF. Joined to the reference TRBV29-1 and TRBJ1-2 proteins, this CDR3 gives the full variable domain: SAVISQKPSRDICQRGTSLTIQCQVDSQVTMMFWYRQQPGQSLTLIATANQGSEATYESGFVIDKFPISRPNLTFSTLTVSNMSPEDSSIYLCSVAGEVRYGYTFGSGTRLTVV.